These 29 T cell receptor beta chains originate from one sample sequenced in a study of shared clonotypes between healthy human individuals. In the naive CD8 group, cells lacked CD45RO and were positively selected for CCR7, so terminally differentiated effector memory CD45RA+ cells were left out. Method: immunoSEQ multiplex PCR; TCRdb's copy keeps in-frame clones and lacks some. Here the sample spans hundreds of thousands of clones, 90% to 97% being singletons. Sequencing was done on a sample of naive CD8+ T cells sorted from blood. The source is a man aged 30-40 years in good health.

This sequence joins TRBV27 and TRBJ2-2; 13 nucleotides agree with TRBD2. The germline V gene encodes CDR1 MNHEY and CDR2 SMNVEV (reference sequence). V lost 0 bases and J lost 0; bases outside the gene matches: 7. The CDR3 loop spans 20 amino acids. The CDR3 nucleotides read TGTGCCAGCAGTTTATCTTGGGGACTAGCGGGACTAACGAACACCGGGGAGCTGTTTTTT. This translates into CASSLSWGLAGLTNTGELFF.

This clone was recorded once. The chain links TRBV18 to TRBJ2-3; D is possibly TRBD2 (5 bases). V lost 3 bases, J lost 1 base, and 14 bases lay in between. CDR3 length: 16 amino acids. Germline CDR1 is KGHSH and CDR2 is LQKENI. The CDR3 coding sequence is TGTGCCAGCTCACCCTTCGGAGGAGAGGGCACAGATACGCAGTATTTT. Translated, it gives CASSPFGGEGTDTQYF.

Here the CDR3 reads CASRDSPYQPQHF. The CDR3 bases are TGTGCCAGCAGGGACAGCCCATATCAGCCCCAGCATTTT. V and J are TRBV27 and TRBJ1-5, with D maybe TRBD1 (6 bases). Between the trimmed V and J ends, which lost 6 bases and 5 bases, there was a span of 11 bases. Germline-derived CDR1 and CDR2 are MNHEY and SMNVEV (reference sequence). The CDR3 spans 13 residues.

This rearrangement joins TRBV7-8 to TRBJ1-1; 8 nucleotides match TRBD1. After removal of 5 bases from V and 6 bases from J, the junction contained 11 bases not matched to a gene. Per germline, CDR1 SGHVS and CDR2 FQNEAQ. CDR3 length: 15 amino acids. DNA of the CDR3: TGTGCCAGCAGCCAGCGGACAGGGAGTAACCCTGAAGCTTTCTTT. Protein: CASSQRTGSNPEAFF.

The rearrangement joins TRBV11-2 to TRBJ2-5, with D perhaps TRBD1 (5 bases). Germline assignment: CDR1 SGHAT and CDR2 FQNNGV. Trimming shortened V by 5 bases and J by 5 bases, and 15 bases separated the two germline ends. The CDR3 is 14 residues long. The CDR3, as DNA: TGTGCCAGCAGCCGCTGGGGCGGTAAGGAGACCCAGTACTTC. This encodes CASSRWGGKETQYF. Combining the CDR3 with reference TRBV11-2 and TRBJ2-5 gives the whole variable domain EAGVAQSPRYKIIEKRQSVAFWCNPISGHATLYWYQQILGQGPKLLIQFQNNGVVDDSQLPKDRFSAERLKGVDSTLKIQPAKLEDSAVYLCASSRWGGKETQYFGPGTRLLVL.

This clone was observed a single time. Here the CDR3 DNA reads TGTGCCACTCGCCAACTAGCGCCGTTCTACGAGCAGTACTTC. The encoded protein is CATRQLAPFYEQYF. The chain is built from TRBV21-1 and TRBJ2-7; the D call in the table, TRBD2, was not verified against the DNA. TRBV21-1 is a known pseudogene. The CDR3 is 14 amino acids.

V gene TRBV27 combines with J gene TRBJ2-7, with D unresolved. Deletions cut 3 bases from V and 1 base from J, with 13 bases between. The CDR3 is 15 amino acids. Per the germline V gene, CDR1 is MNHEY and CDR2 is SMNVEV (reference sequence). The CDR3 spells CASSFLGEVSYEQYF. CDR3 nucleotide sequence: TGTGCCAGCAGTTTCCTCGGAGAGGTTTCCTACGAGCAGTACTTC.

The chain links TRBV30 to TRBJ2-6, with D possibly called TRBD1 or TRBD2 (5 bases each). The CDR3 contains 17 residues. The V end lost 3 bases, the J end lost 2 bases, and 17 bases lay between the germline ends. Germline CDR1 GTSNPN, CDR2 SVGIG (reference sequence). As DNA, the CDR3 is TGTGCCTGGAGCCCGGGACCTCCCGGTGCTGGGGCCAACGTCCTGACTTTC. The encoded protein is CAWSPGPPGAGANVLTF.

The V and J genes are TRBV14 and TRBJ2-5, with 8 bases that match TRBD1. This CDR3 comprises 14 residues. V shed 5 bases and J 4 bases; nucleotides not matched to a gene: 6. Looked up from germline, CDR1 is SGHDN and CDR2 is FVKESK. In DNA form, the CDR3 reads TGTGCCAGCAGCTCCCGGACAGGGCGAGAGACCCAGTACTTC. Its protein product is CASSSRTGRETQYF. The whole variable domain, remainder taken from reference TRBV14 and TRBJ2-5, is EAGVTQFPSHSVIEKGQTVTLRCDPISGHDNLYWYRRVMGKEIKFLLHFVKESKQDESGMPNNRFLAERTGGTYSTLKVQPAELEDSGVYFCASSSRTGRETQYFGPGTRLLVL.

The CDR3 region has the DNA TGTGCCAGCACATCAATAACAGGGCCTATCGTCAATGAGCAGTTCTTC. It codes for CASTSITGPIVNEQFF. The J gene is TRBJ2-1, the V gene TRBV5-6; possibly TRBD1 for D (6 bases). The CDR3 has 16 amino acids. Trimming left V 6 bases short and J 6 bases short, with 22 bases between. Germline lookup yields CDR1 SGHDT and CDR2 YYEEEE.

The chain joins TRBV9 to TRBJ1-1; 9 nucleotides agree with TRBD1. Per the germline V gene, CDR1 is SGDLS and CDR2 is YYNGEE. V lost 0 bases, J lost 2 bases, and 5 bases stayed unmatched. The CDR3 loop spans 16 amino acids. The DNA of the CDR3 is TGTGCCAGCAGCGTAGGAGGACAGGGGACAAACACTGAAGCTTTCTTT. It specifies CASSVGGQGTNTEAFF.

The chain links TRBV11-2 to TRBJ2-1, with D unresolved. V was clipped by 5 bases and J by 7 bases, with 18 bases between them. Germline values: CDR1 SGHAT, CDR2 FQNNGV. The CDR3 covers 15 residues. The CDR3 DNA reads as TGTGCCAGCAGCCCAACCTTGGGCCGGTCGAATGAGCAGTTCTTC. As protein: CASSPTLGRSNEQFF.

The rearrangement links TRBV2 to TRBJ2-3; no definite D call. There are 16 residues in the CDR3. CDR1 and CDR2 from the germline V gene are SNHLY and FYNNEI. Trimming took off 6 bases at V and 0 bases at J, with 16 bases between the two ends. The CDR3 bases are TGTGCCAGCAGGGACGTAGTGATGGGGAGCACAGATACGCAGTATTTT. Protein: CASRDVVMGSTDTQYF.

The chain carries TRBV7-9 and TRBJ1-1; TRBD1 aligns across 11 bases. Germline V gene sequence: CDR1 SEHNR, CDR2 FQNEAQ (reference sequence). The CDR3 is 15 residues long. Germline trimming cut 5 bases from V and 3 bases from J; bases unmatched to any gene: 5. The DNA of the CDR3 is TGTGCCAGCAGCCCACAGGACAGGGGGCACACTGAAGCTTTCTTT. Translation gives CASSPQDRGHTEAFF.

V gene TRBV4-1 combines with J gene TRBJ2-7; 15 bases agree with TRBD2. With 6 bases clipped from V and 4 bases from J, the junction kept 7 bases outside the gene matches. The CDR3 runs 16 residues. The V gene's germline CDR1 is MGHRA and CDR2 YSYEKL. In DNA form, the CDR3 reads TGCGCCAGCAGACCCGGACTAGCGGGAGGGCCTTACGAGCAGTACTTC. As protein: CASRPGLAGGPYEQYF.

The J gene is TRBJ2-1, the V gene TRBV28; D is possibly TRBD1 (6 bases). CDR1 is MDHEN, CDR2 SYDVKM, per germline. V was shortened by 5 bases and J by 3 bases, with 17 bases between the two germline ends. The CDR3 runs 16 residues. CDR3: CASSQDLGQSYNEQFF. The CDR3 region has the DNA TGTGCCAGCAGTCAGGACCTAGGACAGAGCTACAATGAGCAGTTCTTC.

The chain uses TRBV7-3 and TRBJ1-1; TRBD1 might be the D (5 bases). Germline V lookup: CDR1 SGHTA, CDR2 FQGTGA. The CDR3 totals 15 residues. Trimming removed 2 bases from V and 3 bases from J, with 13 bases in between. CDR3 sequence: CASSLVTGGHTEAFF. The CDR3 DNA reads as TGTGCCAGCAGCTTAGTAACAGGCGGGCACACTGAAGCTTTCTTT.

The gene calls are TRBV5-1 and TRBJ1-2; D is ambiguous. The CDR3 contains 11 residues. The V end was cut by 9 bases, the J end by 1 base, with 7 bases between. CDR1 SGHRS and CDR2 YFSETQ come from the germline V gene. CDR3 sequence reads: CATWDNYGYTF. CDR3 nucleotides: TGCGCCACCTGGGATAACTATGGCTACACCTTC.

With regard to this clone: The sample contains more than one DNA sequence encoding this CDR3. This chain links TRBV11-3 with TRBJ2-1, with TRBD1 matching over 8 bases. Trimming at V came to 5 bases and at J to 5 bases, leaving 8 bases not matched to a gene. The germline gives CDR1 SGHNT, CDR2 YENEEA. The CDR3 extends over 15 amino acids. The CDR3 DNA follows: TGTGCCAGCAGCCCCGGGACAGGCTTAGACAATGAGCAGTTCTTC. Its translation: CASSPGTGLDNEQFF.

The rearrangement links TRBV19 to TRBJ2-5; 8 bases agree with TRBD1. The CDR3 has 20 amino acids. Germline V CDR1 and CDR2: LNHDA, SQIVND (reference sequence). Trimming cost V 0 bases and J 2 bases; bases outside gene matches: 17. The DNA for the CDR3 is TGTGCCAGTAGTATAGACGTCGTTCGAGACAGGGGACTCCCACAAGAGACCCAGTACTTC. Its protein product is CASSIDVVRDRGLPQETQYF.

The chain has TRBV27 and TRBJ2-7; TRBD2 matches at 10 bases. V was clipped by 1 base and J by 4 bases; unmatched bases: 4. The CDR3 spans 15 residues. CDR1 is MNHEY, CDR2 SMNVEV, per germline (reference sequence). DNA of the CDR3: TGTGCCAGCAGTTTATTGTTAGCGGGAGGATACGAGCAGTACTTC. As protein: CASSLLLAGGYEQYF.

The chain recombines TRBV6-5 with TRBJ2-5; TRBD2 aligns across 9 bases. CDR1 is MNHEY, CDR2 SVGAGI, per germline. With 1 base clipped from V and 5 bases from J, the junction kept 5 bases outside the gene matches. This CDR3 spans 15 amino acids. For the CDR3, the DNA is TGTGCCAGCAGTTACTTTGCTAGCGGGATCGAGACCCAGTACTTC. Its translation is CASSYFASGIETQYF.

CDR3 region: CASSVTGGPSGNTIYF. The CDR3 region has the DNA TGTGCCAGCAGCGTAACAGGGGGACCCTCTGGAAACACCATATATTTT. The chain is built from TRBV9 and TRBJ1-3; 8 nucleotides agree with TRBD1. Looked up from germline, CDR1 is SGDLS and CDR2 is YYNGEE. V gave up 1 base and J gave up 0 bases; unmatched junction bases: 3. The CDR3 sequence is 16 residues long. Variable domain in full (rest from reference TRBV9 and TRBJ1-3): DSGVTQTPKHLITATGQRVTLRCSPRSGDLSVYWYQQSLDQGLQFLIQYYNGEERAKGNILERFSAQQFPDLHSELNLSSLELGDSALYFCASSVTGGPSGNTIYFGEGSWLTVV.

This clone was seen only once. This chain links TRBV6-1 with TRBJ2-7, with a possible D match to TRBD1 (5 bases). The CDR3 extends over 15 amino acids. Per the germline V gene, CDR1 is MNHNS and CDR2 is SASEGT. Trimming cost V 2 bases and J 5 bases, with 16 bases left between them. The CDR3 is CASSEFPRVPNEQYF. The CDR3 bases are TGTGCCAGCAGTGAATTCCCCAGGGTTCCCAACGAGCAGTACTTC.

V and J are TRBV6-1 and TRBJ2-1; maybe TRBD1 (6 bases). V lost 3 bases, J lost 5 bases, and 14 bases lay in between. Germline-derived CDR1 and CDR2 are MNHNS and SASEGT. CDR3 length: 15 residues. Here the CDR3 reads CASSENLDSHNEQFF. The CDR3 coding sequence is TGTGCCAGCAGTGAGAACCTGGACAGCCACAATGAGCAGTTCTTC.

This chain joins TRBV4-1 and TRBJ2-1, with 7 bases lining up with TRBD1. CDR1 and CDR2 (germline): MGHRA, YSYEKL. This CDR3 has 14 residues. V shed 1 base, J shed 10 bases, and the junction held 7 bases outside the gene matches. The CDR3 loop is CASSQVQTGKEQFF. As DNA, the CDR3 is TGCGCCAGCAGCCAAGTACAGACAGGGAAAGAGCAGTTCTTC.

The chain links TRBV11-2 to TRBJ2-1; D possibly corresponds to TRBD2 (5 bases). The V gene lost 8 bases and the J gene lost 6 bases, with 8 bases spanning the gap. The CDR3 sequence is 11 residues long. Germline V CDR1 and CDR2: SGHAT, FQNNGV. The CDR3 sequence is CASHSANEQFF. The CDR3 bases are TGTGCCAGCCATAGCGCCAATGAGCAGTTCTTC.

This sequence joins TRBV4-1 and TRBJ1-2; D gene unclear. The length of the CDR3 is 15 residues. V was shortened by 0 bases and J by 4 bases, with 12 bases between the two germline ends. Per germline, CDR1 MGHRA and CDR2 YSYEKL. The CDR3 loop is CASSQEPGSSYGYTF. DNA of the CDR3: TGCGCCAGCAGCCAAGAACCGGGGAGCAGCTATGGCTACACCTTC.

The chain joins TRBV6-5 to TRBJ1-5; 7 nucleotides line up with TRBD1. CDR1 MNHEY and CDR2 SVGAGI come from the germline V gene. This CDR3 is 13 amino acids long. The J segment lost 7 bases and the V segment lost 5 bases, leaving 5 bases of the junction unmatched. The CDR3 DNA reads TGTGCCAGCAGTGAACCAGGGGGACAGCCCCAGCATTTT. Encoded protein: CASSEPGGQPQHF.